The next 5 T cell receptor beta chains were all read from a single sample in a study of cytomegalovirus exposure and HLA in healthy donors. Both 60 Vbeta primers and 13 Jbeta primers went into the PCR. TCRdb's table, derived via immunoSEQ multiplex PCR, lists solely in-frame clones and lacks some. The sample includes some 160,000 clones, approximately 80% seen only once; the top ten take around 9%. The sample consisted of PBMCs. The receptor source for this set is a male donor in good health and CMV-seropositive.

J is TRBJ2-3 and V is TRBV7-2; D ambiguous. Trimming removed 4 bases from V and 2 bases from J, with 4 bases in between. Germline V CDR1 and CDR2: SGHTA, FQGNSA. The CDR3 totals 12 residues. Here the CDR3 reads CASSSFTDTQYF. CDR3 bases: TGTGCCAGCAGCTCTTTCACAGATACGCAGTATTTT.

CDR3 nucleotide sequence: TGTGCCAGCTCACCACGGGAGGTTAGCGGGGGACCCGCAGGAGGGCAGTATTTT. It translates to CASSPREVSGGPAGGQYF. This chain links TRBV18 with TRBJ2-3, with TRBD2 matching 9 bases. The CDR3 runs 18 residues. With V trimmed by 1 base and J by 11 bases, 19 bases remained unmatched. CDR1 is KGHSH, CDR2 LQKENI, per germline. Full variable domain (rest looked up from reference TRBV18 and TRBJ2-3): NAGVMQNPRHLVRRRGQEARLRCSPMKGHSHVYWYRQLPEEGLKFMVYLQKENIIDESGMPKERFSAEFPKEGPSILRIQQVVRGDSAAYFCASSPREVSGGPAGGQYFGPGTRLTVL.

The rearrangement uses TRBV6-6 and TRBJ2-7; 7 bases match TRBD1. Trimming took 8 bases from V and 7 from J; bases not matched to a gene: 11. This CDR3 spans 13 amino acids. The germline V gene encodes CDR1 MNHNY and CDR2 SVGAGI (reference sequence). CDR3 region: CASGTARFREQYF. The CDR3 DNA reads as TGTGCCAGCGGGACAGCTCGGTTTCGGGAGCAGTACTTC.

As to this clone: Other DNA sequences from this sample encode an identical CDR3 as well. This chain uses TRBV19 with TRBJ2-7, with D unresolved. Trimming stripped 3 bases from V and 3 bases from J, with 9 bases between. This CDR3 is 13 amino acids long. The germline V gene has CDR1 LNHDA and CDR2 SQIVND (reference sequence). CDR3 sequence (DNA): TGTGCCAGTAGTATTAACAGAAACTACGAGCAGTACTTC. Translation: CASSINRNYEQYF.

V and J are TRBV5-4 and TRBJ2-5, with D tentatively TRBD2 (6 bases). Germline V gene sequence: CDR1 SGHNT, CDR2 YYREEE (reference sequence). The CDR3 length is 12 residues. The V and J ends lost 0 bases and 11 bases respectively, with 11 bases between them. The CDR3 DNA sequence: TGTGCCAGCAGCTTGGTAGCGGAAGAGCAGTACTTC. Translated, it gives CASSLVAEEQYF.